The entry below describes one T cell receptor (beta chain). Germline CDR1 KGHSH, CDR2 LQKENI. V was pared by 3 bases and J by 4 bases, with 15 bases between. The CDR3 sequence is 15 residues long. This entry comes from a study of blood T cell repertoires in COVID-19. In the study overall: The origin of the acute and convalescent COVID-19 samples was the United States, Italy and Spain.

TCRdb keeps only in-frame clones here, not all; method: immunoSEQ multiplex PCR. The data contain 90,000 to 150,000 clones, around 89% of them singletons. J is TRBJ1-1 and V is TRBV18; D perhaps matches TRBD1 (5 bases). The TCR originated in a human donor with acute or convalescent COVID-19. The donor label of this sample is uncertain. Material: peripheral blood. DNA of the CDR3: TGTGCCAGCTCACCCCGGGTCCGGGGGGGCACTGAAGCTTTCTTT. It translates to CASSPRVRGGTEAFF.